The following is a T cell receptor (beta chain) sequence with its context. Its antigen is unknown. The source of the sample is a study of OX40 agonist ivuxolimab in advanced cancers. At the level of the study: Patients in the trial were receiving intravenous ivuxolimab every 2 weeks, at doses of 0.01 to 10 mg/kg. Study-wide findings and caveats: Low normalized T-cell clonal expansion also characterized some of the nonresponders.

The table came from immunoSEQ multiplex PCR; TCRdb's copy has only in-frame clones and leaves some out. Of tens of thousands of clones in the sample, approximately 80% were seen once. The CDR3 has 14 amino acids. Trimming removed 3 bases at V and 4 bases at J, with 12 bases between. CDR1 KGHSH and CDR2 LQKENI come from the germline V gene. The sequencing here drew on CD4+ or CD8+ T cells sorted from blood, taken in a trial of the OX40 agonist ivuxolimab. The TCR comes from an adult with an advanced solid tumor such as melanoma, head and neck, liver or kidney cancer. The chain carries TRBV18 and TRBJ1-1; D might be TRBD1 (5 bases). The CDR3 DNA reads as TGTGCCAGCTCACCGGGGGGGTCTGGCACTGAAGCTTTCTTT. The encoded protein is CASSPGGSGTEAFF. Combining the CDR3 with reference TRBV18 and TRBJ1-1 gives the whole variable domain NAGVMQNPRHLVRRRGQEARLRCSPMKGHSHVYWYRQLPEEGLKFMVYLQKENIIDESGMPKERFSAEFPKEGPSILRIQQVVRGDSAAYFCASSPGGSGTEAFFGQGTRLTVV.